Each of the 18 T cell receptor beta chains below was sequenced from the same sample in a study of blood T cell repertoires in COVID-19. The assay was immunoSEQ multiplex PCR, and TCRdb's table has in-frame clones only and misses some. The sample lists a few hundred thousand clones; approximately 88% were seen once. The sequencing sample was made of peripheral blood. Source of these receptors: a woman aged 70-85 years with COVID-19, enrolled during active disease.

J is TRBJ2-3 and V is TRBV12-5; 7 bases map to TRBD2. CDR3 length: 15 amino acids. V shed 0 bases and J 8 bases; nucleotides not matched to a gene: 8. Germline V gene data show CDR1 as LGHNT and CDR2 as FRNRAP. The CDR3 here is CASGLVREGVGTQYF. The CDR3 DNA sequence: TGTGCTAGTGGTTTGGTCAGGGAGGGTGTAGGTACGCAGTATTTT.

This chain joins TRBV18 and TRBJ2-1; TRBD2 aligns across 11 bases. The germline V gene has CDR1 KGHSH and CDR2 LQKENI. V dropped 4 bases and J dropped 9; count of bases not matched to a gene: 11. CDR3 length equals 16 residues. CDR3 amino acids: CASSLTLAGERSEQFF. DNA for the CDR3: TGTGCCAGCTCACTTACACTAGCGGGAGAGAGGAGTGAGCAGTTCTTC.

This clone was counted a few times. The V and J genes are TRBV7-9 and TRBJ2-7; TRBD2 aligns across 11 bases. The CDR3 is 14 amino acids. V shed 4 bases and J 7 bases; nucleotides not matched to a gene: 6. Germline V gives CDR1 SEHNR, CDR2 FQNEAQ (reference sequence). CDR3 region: CASSSERTSGEQYF. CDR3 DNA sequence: TGTGCCAGCAGCTCCGAGAGGACTAGCGGGGAGCAGTACTTC.

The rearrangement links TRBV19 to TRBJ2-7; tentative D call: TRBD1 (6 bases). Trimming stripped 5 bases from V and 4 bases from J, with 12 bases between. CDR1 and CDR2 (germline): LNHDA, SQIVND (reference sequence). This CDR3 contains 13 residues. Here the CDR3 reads CASSAGQKYEQYF. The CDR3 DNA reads TGTGCCAGTAGTGCCGGACAGAAATACGAGCAGTACTTC. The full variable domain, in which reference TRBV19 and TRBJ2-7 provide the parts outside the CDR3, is DGGITQSPKYLFRKEGQNVTLSCEQNLNHDAMYWYRQDPGQGLRLIYYSQIVNDFQKGDIAEGYSVSREKKESFPLTVTSAQKNPTAFYLCASSAGQKYEQYFGPGTRLTVT.

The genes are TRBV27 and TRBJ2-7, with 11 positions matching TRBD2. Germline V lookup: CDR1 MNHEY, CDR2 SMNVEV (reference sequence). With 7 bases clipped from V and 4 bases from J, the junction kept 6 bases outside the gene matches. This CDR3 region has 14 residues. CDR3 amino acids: CASKASGRLYEQYF. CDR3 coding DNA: TGTGCCAGCAAAGCTAGCGGGAGGTTGTACGAGCAGTACTTC.

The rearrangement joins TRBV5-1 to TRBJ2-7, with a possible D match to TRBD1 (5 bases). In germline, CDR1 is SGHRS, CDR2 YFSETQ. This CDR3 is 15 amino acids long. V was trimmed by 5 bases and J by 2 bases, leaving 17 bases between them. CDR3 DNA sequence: TGCGCCAGCAGAATGGGTCGCGACAGAGCCTACGAGCAGTACTTC. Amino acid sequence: CASRMGRDRAYEQYF.

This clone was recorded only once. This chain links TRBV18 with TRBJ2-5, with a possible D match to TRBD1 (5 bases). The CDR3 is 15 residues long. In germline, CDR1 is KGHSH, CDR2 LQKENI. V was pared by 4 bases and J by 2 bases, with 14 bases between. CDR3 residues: CASSLITGGQETQYF. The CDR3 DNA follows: TGTGCCAGCTCACTAATCACAGGTGGACAAGAGACCCAGTACTTC.

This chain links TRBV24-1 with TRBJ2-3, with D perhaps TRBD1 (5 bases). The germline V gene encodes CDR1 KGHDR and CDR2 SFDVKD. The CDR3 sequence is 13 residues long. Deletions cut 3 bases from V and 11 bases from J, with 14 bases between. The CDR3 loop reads CATSDIQGIRQYF. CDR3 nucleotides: TGTGCCACCAGTGATATTCAGGGTATTCGGCAGTATTTT.

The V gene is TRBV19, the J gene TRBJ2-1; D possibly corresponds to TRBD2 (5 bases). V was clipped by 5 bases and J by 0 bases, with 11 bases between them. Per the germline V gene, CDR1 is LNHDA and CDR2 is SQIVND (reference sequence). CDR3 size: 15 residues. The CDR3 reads CASSPGKSSYNEQFF. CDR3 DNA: TGTGCCAGTAGTCCCGGGAAGAGCTCCTACAATGAGCAGTTCTTC.

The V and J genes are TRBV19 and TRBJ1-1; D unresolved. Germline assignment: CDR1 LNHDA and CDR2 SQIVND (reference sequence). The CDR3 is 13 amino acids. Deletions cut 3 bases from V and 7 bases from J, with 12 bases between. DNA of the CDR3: TGTGCCAGTAGTATTCCCGGTTTCGTTGAAGCTTTCTTT. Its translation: CASSIPGFVEAFF. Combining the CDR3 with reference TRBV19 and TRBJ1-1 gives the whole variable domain DGGITQSPKYLFRKEGQNVTLSCEQNLNHDAMYWYRQDPGQGLRLIYYSQIVNDFQKGDIAEGYSVSREKKESFPLTVTSAQKNPTAFYLCASSIPGFVEAFFGQGTRLTVV.

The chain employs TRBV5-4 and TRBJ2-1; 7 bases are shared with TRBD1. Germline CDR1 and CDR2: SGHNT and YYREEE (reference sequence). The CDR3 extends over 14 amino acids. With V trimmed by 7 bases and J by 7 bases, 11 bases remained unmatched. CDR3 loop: CASGSQGVLNEQFF. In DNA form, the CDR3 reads TGTGCCAGCGGGTCGCAGGGGGTATTAAATGAGCAGTTCTTC.

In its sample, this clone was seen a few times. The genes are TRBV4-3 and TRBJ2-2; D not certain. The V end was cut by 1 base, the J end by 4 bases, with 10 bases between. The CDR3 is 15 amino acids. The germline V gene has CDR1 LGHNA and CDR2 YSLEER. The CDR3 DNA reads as TGCGCCAGCAGCCAAGCGCTAGGTTTCACCGGGGAGCTGTTTTTT. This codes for CASSQALGFTGELFF.

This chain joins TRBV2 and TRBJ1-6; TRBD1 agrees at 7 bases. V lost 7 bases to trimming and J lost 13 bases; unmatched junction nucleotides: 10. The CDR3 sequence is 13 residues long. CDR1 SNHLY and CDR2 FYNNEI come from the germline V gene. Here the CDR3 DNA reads TGTGCCAGCACAGACAGGGCAGTGTTGCCCCTCCACTTT. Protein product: CASTDRAVLPLHF.

The CDR3 spells CASSPWTGEVTGELFF. The CDR3 region has the DNA TGTGCCAGCAGCCCCTGGACAGGGGAGGTAACCGGGGAGCTGTTTTTT. This chain links TRBV7-2 with TRBJ2-2; 9 nucleotides line up with TRBD1. Per germline, CDR1 SGHTA and CDR2 FQGNSA. This CDR3 comprises 16 residues. J lost 5 bases, V lost 5 bases, and 9 bases had no gene match.

The CDR3 loop reads CASSLTSGYGYGYTF. The CDR3 region has the DNA TGTGCCAGCAGCTTGACGTCGGGGTACGGCTATGGCTACACCTTC. V is TRBV5-4 and J is TRBJ1-2; D unclear. Trimming cost V 1 base and J 4 bases, with 14 bases left between them. CDR1 and CDR2 (germline): SGHNT, YYREEE (reference sequence). This CDR3 comprises 15 residues.

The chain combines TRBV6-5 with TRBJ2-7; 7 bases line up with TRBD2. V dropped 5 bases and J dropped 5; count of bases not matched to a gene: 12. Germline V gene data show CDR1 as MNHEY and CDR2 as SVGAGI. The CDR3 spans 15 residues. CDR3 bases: TGTGCCAGCAGTACGGGACCCCGGGAGGTCCACGAGCAGTACTTC. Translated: CASSTGPREVHEQYF.

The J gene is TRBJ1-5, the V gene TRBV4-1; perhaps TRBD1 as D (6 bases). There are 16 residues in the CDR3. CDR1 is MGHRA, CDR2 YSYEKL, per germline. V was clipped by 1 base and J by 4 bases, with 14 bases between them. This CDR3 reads CASSQGPGVRNQPQHF. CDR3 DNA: TGCGCCAGCAGCCAAGGGCCAGGGGTACGAAATCAGCCCCAGCATTTT.

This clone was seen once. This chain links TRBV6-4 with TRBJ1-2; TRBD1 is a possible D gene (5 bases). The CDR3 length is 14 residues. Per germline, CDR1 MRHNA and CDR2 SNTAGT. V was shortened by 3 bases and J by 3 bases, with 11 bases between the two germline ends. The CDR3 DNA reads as TGTGCCAGCAGTGAGGCGGCAGGGTACTATGGCTACACCTTC. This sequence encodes CASSEAAGYYGYTF.